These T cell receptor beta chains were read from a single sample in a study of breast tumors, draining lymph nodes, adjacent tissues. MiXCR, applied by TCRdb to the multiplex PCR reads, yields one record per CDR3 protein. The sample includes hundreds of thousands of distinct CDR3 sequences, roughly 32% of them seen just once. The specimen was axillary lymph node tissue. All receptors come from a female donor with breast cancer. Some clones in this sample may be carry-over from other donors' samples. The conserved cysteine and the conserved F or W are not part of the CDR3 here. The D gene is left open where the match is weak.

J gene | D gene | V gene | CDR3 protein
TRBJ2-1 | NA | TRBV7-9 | ARGTGEVNNEQF
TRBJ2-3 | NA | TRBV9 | ASSVGGRSTDTQY
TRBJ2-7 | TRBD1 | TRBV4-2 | ASRAGTGHYEQY
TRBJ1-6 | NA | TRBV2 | VSSVGHLSSYNSPLH
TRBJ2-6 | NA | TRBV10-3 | ATMNRDLPGANVLT
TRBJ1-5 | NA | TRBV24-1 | ATSDAGTFRTQH
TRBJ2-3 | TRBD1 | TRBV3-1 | ASRDTGENTQY
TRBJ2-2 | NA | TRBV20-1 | SAIGGVTGELF
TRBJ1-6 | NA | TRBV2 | ASEMAGVDNSPLH
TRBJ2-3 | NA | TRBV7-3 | ASSVDGSLTDTQY
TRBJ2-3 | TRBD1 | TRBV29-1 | SVKGQGFTDTQY
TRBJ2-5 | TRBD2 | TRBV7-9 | ASSSGLAGLEETQY
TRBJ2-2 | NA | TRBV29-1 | SVEDSGVNTGELF
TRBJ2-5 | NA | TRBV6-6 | ASSYSGETQC
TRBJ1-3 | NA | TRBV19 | ASSEDQSSGNTIY
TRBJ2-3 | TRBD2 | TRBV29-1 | NAPGLAGGTDTQY
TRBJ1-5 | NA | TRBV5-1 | ASSSAGNNQPQH
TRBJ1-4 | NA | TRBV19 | ASSLGTEKLF
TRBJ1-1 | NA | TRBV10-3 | AISGRGADTEAF
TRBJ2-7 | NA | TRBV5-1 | ASSRATGSGSYEQY
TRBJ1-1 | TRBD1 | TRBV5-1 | ASSPEAGGTEAF
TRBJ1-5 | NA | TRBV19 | ASSIRQPINQPQH
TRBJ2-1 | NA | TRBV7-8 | ASSVDSGSHNEQF
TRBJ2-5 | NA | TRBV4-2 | ASSQERAINQETQY
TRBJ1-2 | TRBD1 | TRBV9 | ASSPTGERGGYT
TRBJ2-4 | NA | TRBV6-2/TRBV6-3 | ASSYGPQRDIQY
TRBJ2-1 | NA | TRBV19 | ASSIKHVGGEGYEQF
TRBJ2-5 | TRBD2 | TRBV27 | ASIRPRLAESEETQY
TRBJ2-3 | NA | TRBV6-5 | ASRYRGGGTDTQY
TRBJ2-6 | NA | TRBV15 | ATSRDSRGIGANVLT
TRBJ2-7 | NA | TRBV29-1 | SVSEVLAEIYEQY
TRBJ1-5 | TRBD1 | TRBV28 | ASSTRTGGFNQPQH
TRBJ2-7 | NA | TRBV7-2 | ASSLQGRSSYEQH
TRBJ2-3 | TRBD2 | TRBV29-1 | SVESSPSGSTDTQY
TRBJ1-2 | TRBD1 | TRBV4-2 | ASFPGTGRLYGYT
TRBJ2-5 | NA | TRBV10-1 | ASSEWESEQETQY
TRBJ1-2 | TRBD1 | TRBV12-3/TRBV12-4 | ASRPTGTGSYGYT
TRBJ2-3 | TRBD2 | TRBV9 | ASSVSGRALDTQY
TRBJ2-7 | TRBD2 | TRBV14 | ASSRSLASGSYEQY
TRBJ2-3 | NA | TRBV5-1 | ASSPVREHRGGDTQY
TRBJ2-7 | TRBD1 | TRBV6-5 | ASSYGQVGY